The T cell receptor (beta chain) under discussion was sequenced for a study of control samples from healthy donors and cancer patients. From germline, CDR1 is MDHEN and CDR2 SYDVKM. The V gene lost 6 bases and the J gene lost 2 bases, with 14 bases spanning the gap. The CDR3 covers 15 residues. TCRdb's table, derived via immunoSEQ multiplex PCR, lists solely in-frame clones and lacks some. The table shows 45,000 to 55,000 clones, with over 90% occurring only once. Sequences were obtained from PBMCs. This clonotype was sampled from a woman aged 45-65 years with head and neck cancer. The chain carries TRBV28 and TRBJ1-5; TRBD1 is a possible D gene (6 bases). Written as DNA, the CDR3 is TGTGCCAGCAGAAGAACAGGGATGGGCAATCAGCCCCAGCATTTT. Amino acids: CASRRTGMGNQPQHF.